The 28 T cell receptor beta chains in this list originate from one sample, sequenced in a study of blood T cell repertoires in COVID-19. Only in-frame clones appear in the TCRdb table, and some are missing; sequencing was by immunoSEQ multiplex PCR. This table holds 130,000 to 150,000 clones, roughly four fifths found once. Sample: peripheral blood. These receptors all come from a woman older than 75 in a cohort sampled during active or convalescent COVID-19.

V gene TRBV11-2 combines with J gene TRBJ1-2; a weak D match, TRBD1 (5 bases). The length of the CDR3 is 12 residues. Trimming stripped 1 base from V and 7 bases from J, with 7 bases between. Germline values: CDR1 SGHAT, CDR2 FQNNGV. The CDR3 protein is CASSLVGAGYTF. CDR3 nucleotides: TGTGCCAGCAGCTTAGTAGGGGCTGGCTACACCTTC.

This rearrangement joins TRBV7-6 to TRBJ2-6; D uncertain. The CDR3 is made up of 14 amino acids. Germline V gene data show CDR1 as SGHVS and CDR2 as FNYEAQ. The V and J ends lost 5 bases and 0 bases respectively, with 5 bases between them. The CDR3 DNA reads as TGTGCCAGCAGCCCAAACTCTGGGGCCAACGTCCTGACTTTC. It yields the protein CASSPNSGANVLTF.

The chain carries TRBV5-1 and TRBJ2-2; 8 bases line up with TRBD1. The germline V gene encodes CDR1 SGHRS and CDR2 YFSETQ. The CDR3 covers 17 residues. The ends lost 0 bases at V and 2 bases at J; junction bases unmatched: 6. The CDR3 protein is CASSLGAGGGNTGELFF. DNA of the CDR3: TGCGCCAGCAGCTTGGGGGCAGGGGGCGGAAACACCGGGGAGCTGTTTTTT. The full variable domain, with the rest looked up from reference TRBV5-1 and TRBJ2-2, is KAGVTQTPRYLIKTRGQQVTLSCSPISGHRSVSWYQQTPGQGLQFLFEYFSETQRNKGNFPGRFSGRQFSNSRSEMNVSTLELGDSALYLCASSLGAGGGNTGELFFGEGSRLTVL.

J is TRBJ2-3 and V is TRBV29-1, with D possibly being TRBD2 (5 bases). V was shortened by 7 bases and J by 6 bases, with 14 bases between the two germline ends. The CDR3 consists of 12 residues. Germline CDR1 SQVTM, CDR2 ANQGSEA. The CDR3 region is CSAAEGRDTQYF. For the CDR3, the DNA is TGCAGCGCCGCTGAGGGCAGGGATACGCAGTATTTT.

The table lists this clone with a count of one. The chain links TRBV7-9 to TRBJ2-2, with a possible D match to TRBD2 (6 bases). This CDR3 is 14 amino acids long. Germline CDR1 SEHNR, CDR2 FQNEAQ (reference sequence). V gave up 4 bases and J gave up 6 bases, with 12 bases separating them. CDR3 sequence reads: CASSSGGLPGELFF. The CDR3 nucleotides are TGTGCCAGCAGCTCCGGAGGGCTTCCCGGGGAGCTGTTTTTT. Together with reference TRBV7-9 and TRBJ2-2, the CDR3 gives the full variable domain: DTGVSQNPRHKITKRGQNVTFRCDPISEHNRLYWYRQTLGQGPEFLTYFQNEAQLEKSRLLSDRFSAERPKGSFSTLEIQRTEQGDSAMYLCASSSGGLPGELFFGEGSRLTVL.

The chain has TRBV6-6 and TRBJ2-1; TRBD2 matches 8 bases. V shed 7 bases, J shed 0 bases, and the junction held 8 bases outside the gene matches. Germline V lookup: CDR1 MNHNY, CDR2 SVGAGI (reference sequence). CDR3 size: 16 residues. Here the CDR3 reads CASTLRTSLSYNEQFF. DNA of the CDR3: TGTGCCAGCACCTTACGGACTAGCCTCTCCTACAATGAGCAGTTCTTC.

This sequence joins TRBV5-1 and TRBJ1-1, with unresolved D. The germline CDR1 and CDR2 sequences are SGHRS and YFSETQ. V was clipped by 0 bases and J by 3 bases, with 15 bases between them. The CDR3 length is 16 residues. In DNA form, the CDR3 reads TGCGCCAGCAGCTTGGCCGAGGGAGGGTTTGACACTGAAGCTTTCTTT. This gives the protein CASSLAEGGFDTEAFF. The whole variable domain, filled in from reference TRBV5-1 and TRBJ1-1, reads KAGVTQTPRYLIKTRGQQVTLSCSPISGHRSVSWYQQTPGQGLQFLFEYFSETQRNKGNFPGRFSGRQFSNSRSEMNVSTLELGDSALYLCASSLAEGGFDTEAFFGQGTRLTVV.

J is TRBJ1-1 and V is TRBV7-2; D is perhaps TRBD1 (6 bases). Trimming took off 3 bases at V and 7 bases at J, with 15 bases between the two ends. Germline lookup yields CDR1 SGHTA and CDR2 FQGNSA. The CDR3 contains 14 residues. This CDR3 reads CASSFDRWLSEAFF. The CDR3 DNA follows: TGTGCCAGCAGCTTCGACAGGTGGTTAAGTGAAGCTTTCTTT. Drawing the rest from reference TRBV7-2 and TRBJ1-1, the complete variable domain is GAGVSQSPSNKVTEKGKDVELRCDPISGHTALYWYRQSLGQGLEFLIYFQGNSAPDKSGLPSDRFSAERTGGSVSTLTIQRTQQEDSAVYLCASSFDRWLSEAFFGQGTRLTVV.

V gene TRBV28 combines with J gene TRBJ1-1; 8 positions agree with TRBD1. V trimming: 6 bases; J trimming: 1 base; junction bases outside the gene matches: 4. The CDR3 runs to 14 residues. Germline V gene data show CDR1 as MDHEN and CDR2 as SYDVKM. CDR3 bases: TGTGCCAGCAGCACAGGGACAGGGAACACTGAAGCTTTCTTT. This sequence encodes CASSTGTGNTEAFF.

V and J are TRBV2 and TRBJ1-4; 7 bases line up with TRBD1. J gave up 0 bases and V 6 bases, and 4 bases lay outside the gene matches. This CDR3 contains 15 residues. Looked up from germline, CDR1 is SNHLY and CDR2 is FYNNEI. In DNA, the CDR3 is TGTGCCAGCAGACGACAGGGCACAACTAATGAAAAACTGTTTTTT. It specifies CASRRQGTTNEKLFF.

V usage is TRBV21-1 and J usage is TRBJ2-2; the table calls TRBD2, which could not be checked here. TRBV21-1 has pseudogene status. The CDR3 has 17 amino acids. DNA for the CDR3: TGTGCCAGCAGCAAGGGGGGCGGTAGCGGGTTCACCGGGGAGCTGTTTTTT. Translation: CASSKGGGSGFTGELFF.

This chain connects TRBV7-2 to TRBJ2-3; TRBD2 might be the D (6 bases). Trimming pared 5 bases from V and 0 bases from J, leaving 12 bases between. This CDR3 is 15 amino acids long. CDR1 and CDR2 (germline): SGHTA, FQGNSA. CDR3 loop: CASSPAGLSTDTQYF. CDR3 DNA sequence: TGTGCCAGCAGCCCGGCGGGACTTAGCACAGATACGCAGTATTTT.

This chain links TRBV19 with TRBJ1-6, with D unclear. The CDR3 is 15 residues long. V was pared by 7 bases and J by 10 bases, with 20 bases between. Germline lookup yields CDR1 LNHDA and CDR2 SQIVND (reference sequence). This chain's CDR3 is CASIEVFRSSSPLHF. CDR3 DNA sequence: TGTGCCAGTATTGAGGTTTTCCGGTCCTCGTCACCCCTCCACTTT.

The DNA of the CDR3 is TGTGCCAGCAGCTCCCTGGCTAGTAGGTCCCCACATGAGCAGTTCTTC. Its protein product is CASSSLASRSPHEQFF. The chain recombines TRBV5-6 with TRBJ2-1; D unclear. CDR1 and CDR2 from the germline V gene are SGHDT and YYEEEE. Trimming shortened V by 3 bases and J by 8 bases, and 21 bases separated the two germline ends. This CDR3 has 16 residues.

The V call is TRBV7-2, the J call TRBJ2-7; no definite D call. CDR3 length equals 12 residues. Germline V gene lookup returns CDR1 SGHTA and CDR2 FQGNSA. V was pared by 3 bases and J by 0 bases, with 3 bases between. The CDR3 loop is CASSFSSYEQYF. In DNA form, the CDR3 reads TGTGCCAGCAGCTTCTCCTCCTACGAGCAGTACTTC.

The V and J genes are TRBV9 and TRBJ2-7; 10 nucleotides match TRBD2. V shed 3 bases and J 1 base; nucleotides not matched to a gene: 4. Germline V gene lookup returns CDR1 SGDLS and CDR2 YYNGEE. CDR3 length equals 15 residues. The CDR3 here is CASSAGLAASYEQYF. As DNA, the CDR3 is TGTGCCAGCAGCGCCGGACTAGCGGCTTCCTACGAGCAGTACTTC.

This chain joins TRBV6-5 and TRBJ2-7; a weak D match, TRBD1 (5 bases). The CDR3 sequence is 13 residues long. Trimming stripped 7 bases from V and 0 bases from J, with 10 bases between. Germline V gives CDR1 MNHEY, CDR2 SVGAGI. This CDR3 reads CASKGFSSYEQYF. The CDR3 nucleotides read TGTGCCAGCAAGGGGTTTAGCTCCTACGAGCAGTACTTC.

This clone appeared once. This chain connects TRBV5-1 to TRBJ2-1, with a weak D call TRBD2 (5 bases). This CDR3 has 16 amino acids. The germline V gene has CDR1 SGHRS and CDR2 YFSETQ. V was shortened by 0 bases and J by 0 bases, with 10 bases between the two germline ends. DNA for the CDR3: TGCGCCAGCAGCTTGGCCGGGGTCAGCTCCTACAATGAGCAGTTCTTC. Translation: CASSLAGVSSYNEQFF. Complete variable domain (other parts from reference TRBV5-1 and TRBJ2-1): KAGVTQTPRYLIKTRGQQVTLSCSPISGHRSVSWYQQTPGQGLQFLFEYFSETQRNKGNFPGRFSGRQFSNSRSEMNVSTLELGDSALYLCASSLAGVSSYNEQFFGPGTRLTVL.

The CDR3 reads CASSLVGRTEAFF. The CDR3 DNA reads as TGCGCCAGCAGCTTGGTTGGGCGCACTGAAGCTTTCTTT. The chain carries TRBV5-1 and TRBJ1-1; D call uncertain. The CDR3 is 13 residues long. The V gene lost 0 bases and the J gene lost 4 bases, with 7 bases spanning the gap. Per the germline V gene, CDR1 is SGHRS and CDR2 is YFSETQ. Full variable domain (outside the CDR3, taken from reference TRBV5-1 and TRBJ1-1): KAGVTQTPRYLIKTRGQQVTLSCSPISGHRSVSWYQQTPGQGLQFLFEYFSETQRNKGNFPGRFSGRQFSNSRSEMNVSTLELGDSALYLCASSLVGRTEAFFGQGTRLTVV.

This clone came up once. V usage is TRBV30 and J usage is TRBJ2-5; tentatively, D is TRBD2 (5 bases). Germline CDR1 is GTSNPN and CDR2 is SVGIG (reference sequence). V lost 2 bases and J lost 2, with 12 bases in between. The CDR3 length is 14 residues. In DNA, the CDR3 is TGTGCCTGGAGTAGAGGAAGAGGGCAAGAGACCCAGTACTTC. This translates into CAWSRGRGQETQYF. Variable domain in full (rest from reference TRBV30 and TRBJ2-5): SQTIHQWPATLVQPVGSPLSLECTVEGTSNPNLYWYRQAAGRGLQLLFYSVGIGQISSEVPQNLSASRPQDRQFILSSKKLLLSDSGFYLCAWSRGRGQETQYFGPGTRLLVL.

The rearrangement uses TRBV3-1 (or the pseudogene TRBV3-2) and TRBJ2-7; TRBD1 agrees at 8 bases. V dropped 4 bases and J dropped 3; count of bases not matched to a gene: 11. CDR3 length: 16 amino acids. Germline V CDR1 and CDR2: LGHDT, YNNKEL (reference sequence). The CDR3 coding sequence is TGTGCCAGCAGCCGGACCGACAGGGGAGACAACTACGAGCAGTACTTC. This gives the protein CASSRTDRGDNYEQYF.

Only one count was recorded for this clone. J is TRBJ1-3 and V is TRBV3-1 (or the pseudogene TRBV3-2); 8 bases are shared with TRBD1. V dropped 4 bases and J dropped 1; count of bases not matched to a gene: 0. This CDR3 spans 14 amino acids. Germline assignment: CDR1 LGHDT and CDR2 YNNKEL (reference sequence). The CDR3: CASSRTGSGNTIYF. The CDR3 nucleotides read TGTGCCAGCAGCCGGACAGGGTCTGGAAACACCATATATTTT.

This clone appeared once. J is TRBJ1-1 and V is TRBV29-1; D not resolved. V lost 2 bases to trimming and J lost 0 bases, with 7 bases between them. Germline CDR1 and CDR2: SQVTM and ANQGSEA. This CDR3 comprises 13 residues. The CDR3 nucleotides are TGCAGCGTTGAAAACCAGGTGAACACTGAAGCTTTCTTT. Translated: CSVENQVNTEAFF. The full variable domain, in which reference TRBV29-1 and TRBJ1-1 provide the parts outside the CDR3, is SAVISQKPSRDICQRGTSLTIQCQVDSQVTMMFWYRQQPGQSLTLIATANQGSEATYESGFVIDKFPISRPNLTFSTLTVSNMSPEDSSIYLCSVENQVNTEAFFGQGTRLTVV.

V usage is TRBV19 and J usage is TRBJ2-2; 7 bases are shared with TRBD1. J lost 6 bases, V lost 4 bases, and 2 bases had no gene match. The CDR3 covers 13 residues. CDR1 is LNHDA and CDR2 is SQIVND in the germline V gene (reference sequence). The CDR3 DNA reads TGTGCCAGTAGTACTCAGGGGGCCGGGGAGCTGTTTTTT. Protein sequence: CASSTQGAGELFF.

The chain couples TRBV14 to TRBJ1-6, with a possible D match to TRBD1 (5 bases). The CDR3 runs to 15 residues. Germline CDR1 reads SGHDN; CDR2 reads FVKESK. With 0 bases removed from V and 10 bases from J, the gap between germline ends came to 13 bases. The CDR3 reads CASSQELGVRSPLHF. CDR3 coding DNA: TGTGCCAGCAGCCAAGAATTAGGGGTAAGATCACCCCTCCACTTT.

V and J are TRBV7-2 and TRBJ1-3; D is ambiguous. CDR1 and CDR2 from the germline V gene are SGHTA and FQGNSA. V lost 1 base and J 4 bases, leaving 5 bases between the germline ends. The CDR3 spans 13 residues. CDR3 DNA sequence: TGTGCCAGCAGCTTAGGGCTGGGAAACACCATATATTTT. Amino acid sequence: CASSLGLGNTIYF.

This clone showed up just once. This chain joins TRBV12-2 and TRBJ2-7; the table names TRBD2, a call not compared with the DNA. TRBV12-2 is shown as a pseudogene. The CDR3 sequence is 15 residues long. The CDR3 sequence: CASRQGAGGPYEQYV. CDR3 nucleotides: TGTGCAAGTCGCCAGGGGGCGGGGGGGCCCTACGAGCAGTACGTC.

The chain couples TRBV19 to TRBJ1-5; D perhaps matches TRBD1 (6 bases). This CDR3 has 18 residues. Germline V lookup: CDR1 LNHDA, CDR2 SQIVND (reference sequence). V was pared by 1 base and J by 1 base, with 17 bases between. As DNA, the CDR3 is TGTGCCAGTAGTATAGTGGGGAGGGGGGGCCGGAGCAATCAGCCCCAGCATTTT. It yields the protein CASSIVGRGGRSNQPQHF.